One sample yielded the 23 T cell receptor beta chains listed below, sequenced in a study of PD-1 blockade in classical Hodgkin lymphoma. Time point meaning: cycle 4 day 1 (C4D1), after five to seven weeks of nivolumab. After autologous stem cell transplantation all patients relapsed, and prior brentuximab vedotin exposure differed between cohorts. Libraries were prepared by immunoSEQ multiplex PCR; TCRdb keeps only in-frame clonotypes and omits some of them. The sample records tens of thousands of clones, 70% to 90% being singletons. The sample consisted of peripheral blood mononuclear cells (PBMCs), taken before the fourth cycle of nivolumab. The source is a human donor with classical Hodgkin lymphoma.

The chain combines TRBV16 with TRBJ1-4, with D unresolved. In germline, CDR1 is KGHSY, CDR2 FQNENV. The CDR3 contains 14 residues. V was cut by 3 bases and J by 4 bases, with 9 bases left in between. The CDR3, as DNA: TGTGCCAGCAGCCATACACAGAATAATGAAAAACTGTTTTTT. Residues: CASSHTQNNEKLFF.

The chain joins TRBV6-5 to TRBJ2-7, with 9 bases aligning to TRBD1. Germline V lookup: CDR1 MNHEY, CDR2 SVGAGI. The V and J ends lost 5 bases and 3 bases, in that order; junction bases with no gene match: 8. The CDR3 runs 15 residues. The CDR3 sequence: CASSQTGTGLYEQYF. The CDR3 coding sequence is TGTGCCAGCAGTCAGACCGGGACAGGGCTCTACGAGCAGTACTTC.

With respect to this clone: Other nucleotide sequences in the sample specify the same CDR3. The chain links TRBV4-1 to TRBJ2-5; D ambiguous. Trimming took off 0 bases at V and 5 bases at J, with 7 bases between the two ends. This CDR3 is 13 amino acids long. From germline, CDR1 is MGHRA and CDR2 YSYEKL. The CDR3 spells CASSQERWETQYF. CDR3 DNA sequence: TGCGCCAGCAGCCAAGAACGGTGGGAGACCCAGTACTTC.

V is TRBV5-1 and J is TRBJ2-7, with TRBD1 matching 8 bases. The junction had 3 bases not matched to a gene; V was cut back by 4 bases and J by 0 bases. The CDR3 runs 14 residues. From germline, CDR1 is SGHRS and CDR2 YFSETQ. The DNA of the CDR3 is TGCGCCAGCAGCCCTACAGGGGGCTCCTACGAGCAGTACTTC. Its protein is CASSPTGGSYEQYF.

The rearrangement links TRBV12-2 to TRBJ1-2; the D call of TRBD1 is as the table states it, not checked on the DNA. TRBV12-2 is reported as a pseudogene. CDR3 length: 16 residues. CDR3 sequence (DNA): TGTGCAAGTCCGGGGGACAGGGGATTTCCAAACTATGGCTACACCTTC. It is translated as CASPGDRGFPNYGYTF.

The chain combines TRBV6-4 with TRBJ1-2; D ambiguous. Per germline, CDR1 MRHNA and CDR2 SNTAGT. V lost 0 bases and J lost 2, with 22 bases in between. The CDR3 totals 19 residues. CDR3 protein: CASSDSRAAENRPNYGYTF. CDR3 nucleotide sequence: TGTGCCAGCAGTGACTCGAGAGCGGCGGAGAATCGGCCAAACTATGGCTACACCTTC.

The chain is built from TRBV27 and TRBJ1-6; D possibly corresponds to TRBD1 (5 bases). Germline V gives CDR1 MNHEY, CDR2 SMNVEV (reference sequence). Trimming cost V 2 bases and J 5 bases, with 10 bases left between them. The CDR3 is 15 amino acids. The CDR3, as DNA: TGTGCCAGCAGTTTAGAGGGACGGAATAATTCACCCCTCCACTTT. This gives the protein CASSLEGRNNSPLHF.

The chain has TRBV11-3 and TRBJ2-1; TRBD1 aligns across 7 bases. The germline gives CDR1 SGHNT, CDR2 YENEEA. V lost 8 bases and J lost 4; bases outside the gene matches: 11. The CDR3 covers 15 residues. The DNA for the CDR3 is TGTGCCAGCTCACCCGGGCAGGGGGAGTACAATGAGCAGTTCTTC. Protein product: CASSPGQGEYNEQFF.

V gene TRBV5-1 combines with J gene TRBJ2-3, with TRBD2 identical over 9 bases. With V trimmed by 5 bases and J by 3 bases, 10 bases remained unmatched. Germline V gene sequence: CDR1 SGHRS, CDR2 YFSETQ. This CDR3 has 16 amino acids. The CDR3 DNA reads as TGCGCCAGCAGTTTGCAACCTAGCGGGGAAACAGATACGCAGTATTTT. Translated: CASSLQPSGETDTQYF.

The V call is TRBV13, the J call TRBJ2-3; 9 bases are shared with TRBD1. V gave up 0 bases and J gave up 8 bases; unmatched junction bases: 9. Germline assignment: CDR1 PRHDT and CDR2 FYEKMQ (reference sequence). The CDR3 has 16 amino acids. The CDR3 region has the DNA TGTGCCAGCAGCTTAGGAGGGGACAGGGAAATTGGTACGCAGTATTTT. Translated, it gives CASSLGGDREIGTQYF.

This chain joins TRBV4-1 and TRBJ2-3; 7 positions agree with TRBD1. Germline trimming cut 4 bases from V and 1 base from J; bases unmatched to any gene: 11. Germline lookup yields CDR1 MGHRA and CDR2 YSYEKL. The CDR3 runs to 17 residues. CDR3 DNA: TGCGCCAGCAGCCGACAGGGACAATCGCACGGCACAGATACGCAGTATTTT. Translation gives CASSRQGQSHGTDTQYF.

The chain recombines TRBV11-2 with TRBJ2-5, with TRBD2 matching 10 bases. V was pared by 3 bases and J by 3 bases, with 1 base of the junction left unmatched. CDR3 length equals 14 residues. Germline V CDR1 and CDR2: SGHAT, FQNNGV. CDR3 nucleotides: TGTGCCAGCAGCTTCGGACTAGCGGAAGAGACCCAGTACTTC. Translating it yields CASSFGLAEETQYF.

The chain is built from TRBV7-9 and TRBJ1-6; 7 bases align to TRBD1. After removal of 6 bases from V and 14 bases from J, the junction contained 13 bases not matched to a gene. Per germline, CDR1 SEHNR and CDR2 FQNEAQ (reference sequence). The CDR3 covers 14 residues. The CDR3 here is CASRRDRDSDTLHF. The CDR3 DNA sequence: TGTGCCAGCAGGCGGGACCGGGACAGCGATACCCTCCACTTT.

The CDR3 region is CASSPQGQVNEKLFF. For the CDR3, the DNA is TGCGCCAGCAGCCCTCAGGGACAAGTTAATGAAAAACTGTTTTTT. This chain links TRBV5-1 with TRBJ1-4, with a possible D match to TRBD1 (6 bases). V was trimmed by 4 bases and J by 4 bases, leaving 14 bases between them. The CDR3 contains 15 residues. Germline CDR1 SGHRS, CDR2 YFSETQ.

This chain uses TRBV6-5 with TRBJ2-1, with D unresolved. CDR3 length: 14 residues. V was pared by 4 bases and J by 1 base, with 8 bases between. Germline V gene data show CDR1 as MNHEY and CDR2 as SVGAGI. The CDR3 region has the DNA TGTGCCAGCAGTTTAACTCTATCCTACAATGAGCAGTTCTTC. This codes for CASSLTLSYNEQFF.

The chain combines TRBV5-1 with TRBJ1-1; the match to TRBD1 covers 7 bases. Germline CDR1 and CDR2: SGHRS and YFSETQ. V dropped 3 bases and J dropped 4; count of bases not matched to a gene: 9. The CDR3 has 15 amino acids. The CDR3 DNA reads TGCGCCAGCAGCTACGGGAACAGGGGTGGCACTGAAGCTTTCTTT. Protein product: CASSYGNRGGTEAFF. The variable domain in full, with the rest retrieved from reference TRBV5-1 and TRBJ1-1, is KAGVTQTPRYLIKTRGQQVTLSCSPISGHRSVSWYQQTPGQGLQFLFEYFSETQRNKGNFPGRFSGRQFSNSRSEMNVSTLELGDSALYLCASSYGNRGGTEAFFGQGTRLTVV.

The chain couples TRBV5-1 to TRBJ2-3; 8 bases fit TRBD2. Germline CDR1 and CDR2: SGHRS and YFSETQ. The length of the CDR3 is 14 residues. V lost 5 bases, J lost 0 bases, and 2 bases stayed unmatched. CDR3 DNA: TGCGCCAGCAGTGGCGGGGGGAGCACAGATACGCAGTATTTT. Protein: CASSGGGSTDTQYF.

The rearrangement links TRBV27 to TRBJ2-2; 13 nucleotides line up with TRBD2. CDR1 is MNHEY and CDR2 is SMNVEV in the germline V gene (reference sequence). The CDR3 is made up of 17 amino acids. Germline trimming cut 5 bases from V and 4 bases from J; bases unmatched to any gene: 7. The DNA for the CDR3 is TGTGCCAGCAGTCCGACTAGCGGGGGGCTCCGCACCGGGGAGCTGTTTTTT. Translation gives CASSPTSGGLRTGELFF.

The rearrangement links TRBV25-1 to TRBJ2-2; D is undetermined. The germline V gene has CDR1 MGHDK and CDR2 SYGVNS. This CDR3 comprises 15 residues. V lost 1 base and J 5 bases, leaving 11 bases between the germline ends. The CDR3 region is CASSEFLARTGELFF. The CDR3 DNA reads TGTGCCAGCAGTGAATTTCTGGCAAGGACCGGGGAGCTGTTTTTT.

The J gene is TRBJ2-1, the V gene TRBV6-6, with TRBD1 as a possible D gene (5 bases). V was clipped by 8 bases and J by 7 bases, with 9 bases between them. CDR1 is MNHNY, CDR2 SVGAGI, per germline (reference sequence). This CDR3 has 11 residues. The CDR3 is CASGRGNEQFF. DNA of the CDR3: TGTGCCAGCGGAAGGGGAAATGAGCAGTTCTTC.

In DNA form, the CDR3 reads TGTGCCAGCAGCCGTGGGCCCGGGGAGCTGTTTTTT. This codes for CASSRGPGELFF. The rearrangement uses TRBV5-4 and TRBJ2-2, with D uncertain. The V end was cut by 4 bases, the J end by 6 bases, with 7 bases between. In germline, CDR1 is SGHNT, CDR2 YYREEE (reference sequence). This CDR3 region has 12 residues.

About this clone itself: At the DNA level, this CDR3 is encoded by other sequences in the same sample as well. This sequence joins TRBV7-9 and TRBJ2-7; possible D gene TRBD1, 5 bases. Germline-derived CDR1 and CDR2 are SEHNR and FQNEAQ (reference sequence). V lost 6 bases to trimming and J lost 5 bases, with 8 bases between them. The CDR3 sequence is 11 residues long. In DNA form, the CDR3 reads TGTGCCAGCAGGATAGGGGACGAGCAGTACTTC. This translates into CASRIGDEQYF.

The rearrangement links TRBV27 to TRBJ2-2; TRBD1 aligns across 9 bases. V gave up 8 bases and J gave up 5 bases; unmatched junction bases: 12. The CDR3 contains 16 residues. Germline CDR1 reads MNHEY; CDR2 reads SMNVEV (reference sequence). The CDR3 bases are TGTGCCAGCCGCCGGGACAGGGTAATTAGTACCGGGGAGCTGTTTTTT. Its translation is CASRRDRVISTGELFF.